Sequencing of this T cell receptor beta chain was carried out in a study of OX40 agonist ivuxolimab in advanced cancers. Overall study: Two patients with cutaneous melanoma and one with hepatocellular carcinoma, three in total, showed partial responses.

Trimming took 7 bases from V and 8 from J, leaving 14 bases between them. Germline CDR1 is SGHTA and CDR2 is FQGNSA. The CDR3 extends over 12 amino acids. Clones were sequenced by immunoSEQ multiplex PCR, and TCRdb holds only the in-frame ones, with some missing. Of 80,000 to 100,000 clones listed, about 90% are singletons. This chain connects TRBV7-2 to TRBJ1-2; tentative D call: TRBD1 (5 bases). The specimen was CD4+ or CD8+ T cells sorted from blood, collected in a trial of the OX40 agonist ivuxolimab. The clonotype originates from an adult with an advanced solid tumor such as melanoma, head and neck, liver or kidney cancer. Written as DNA, the CDR3 is TGTGCCAGCACCCTGACAGTGGAGGGCTACACCTTC. Protein sequence: CASTLTVEGYTF.